Below are 17 T cell receptor beta chains sequenced from a single sample in a study of blood T cell repertoires in COVID-19. Repertoires were generated with immunoSEQ multiplex PCR, while TCRdb's copy carries only in-frame clones and drops some. The sample yields 200,000 to 250,000 clones, 80% seen once. Input material: peripheral blood. The source is a human donor in a cohort sampled during active COVID-19.

This clone was counted between two and nine times. The gene calls are TRBV7-2 and TRBJ1-5, with D unclear. Trimming stripped 3 bases from V and 1 base from J, with 13 bases between. In germline, CDR1 is SGHTA, CDR2 FQGNSA. This CDR3 region has 16 residues. CDR3 sequence: CASSFGPFTSNQPQHF. As DNA, the CDR3 is TGTGCCAGCAGCTTTGGGCCCTTCACGAGCAATCAGCCCCAGCATTTT.

V is TRBV24-1 and J is TRBJ2-2; no clear D. V lost 0 bases to trimming and J lost 3 bases, with 10 bases between them. The CDR3 is 16 amino acids. Germline CDR1 KGHDR, CDR2 SFDVKD. The CDR3 sequence is CATSDLPSVDTGELFF. In nucleotides, the CDR3 is TGTGCCACCAGTGATTTGCCCAGCGTGGACACCGGGGAGCTGTTTTTT.

About this clone: Other DNA variants within this sample encode the same CDR3. The V gene is TRBV28, the J gene TRBJ1-2; weak D call: TRBD1 (5 bases). Per the germline V gene, CDR1 is MDHEN and CDR2 is SYDVKM. V lost 2 bases and J lost 4, with 11 bases in between. The CDR3 sequence is 14 residues long. For the CDR3, the DNA is TGTGCCAGCAGTTTAGGAGGGGTTGGCTATGGCTACACCTTC. It codes for CASSLGGVGYGYTF.

This clone was seen only a few times. This rearrangement joins TRBV5-1 to TRBJ2-3, with 7 bases aligning to TRBD1. Germline CDR1 is SGHRS and CDR2 is YFSETQ. This CDR3 is 15 amino acids long. Losses at the gene ends were 4 bases for V and 4 bases for J; bases not matched to a gene: 9. CDR3 in DNA: TGCGCCAGCAGCCCTCGGACAGGCGGTTCAGATACGCAGTATTTT. Amino acids: CASSPRTGGSDTQYF.

This clone was detected only a few times. The chain has TRBV7-9 and TRBJ2-1; the D is unclear. This CDR3 contains 15 residues. The germline V gene has CDR1 SEHNR and CDR2 FQNEAQ (reference sequence). The germline V and J ends were trimmed by 1 base and 3 bases, with 10 bases remaining between them. The CDR3 DNA sequence: TGTGCCAGCAGCTTAGGACAAGGCCGCTACAATGAGCAGTTCTTC. Encoded protein: CASSLGQGRYNEQFF. Drawing the rest from reference TRBV7-9 and TRBJ2-1, the complete variable domain is DTGVSQNPRHKITKRGQNVTFRCDPISEHNRLYWYRQTLGQGPEFLTYFQNEAQLEKSRLLSDRFSAERPKGSFSTLEIQRTEQGDSAMYLCASSLGQGRYNEQFFGPGTRLTVL.

The CDR3 reads CASSEVAGANEKLFF. CDR3 coding DNA: TGTGCCAGCAGTGAAGTTGCGGGGGCTAATGAAAAACTGTTTTTT. This sequence joins TRBV25-1 and TRBJ1-4; a weak D match, TRBD1 (5 bases). The V gene's germline CDR1 is MGHDK and CDR2 SYGVNS. Trimming shortened V by 2 bases and J by 3 bases, and 10 bases separated the two germline ends. CDR3 length: 15 residues.

This clone was counted a few times. The chain links TRBV5-1 to TRBJ2-1; 11 bases agree with TRBD2. Trimming at V came to 4 bases and at J to 7 bases, leaving 10 bases not matched to a gene. This CDR3 has 16 amino acids. CDR1 SGHRS and CDR2 YFSETQ come from the germline V gene. CDR3 region: CASSILAGDVLNEQFF. CDR3 DNA sequence: TGCGCCAGCAGCATACTAGCGGGAGATGTTTTAAATGAGCAGTTCTTC.

This rearrangement joins TRBV5-8 to TRBJ2-2; tentative D call: TRBD1 (5 bases). CDR1 SGHTS and CDR2 YDEGEE come from the germline V gene. This CDR3 contains 17 residues. The V and J ends lost 1 base and 6 bases respectively, with 19 bases between them. DNA of the CDR3: TGTGCCAGCAGCTTGTCGACAGCTAATAGAATACCCGGGGAGCTGTTTTTT. This encodes CASSLSTANRIPGELFF.

The gene calls are TRBV3-1 (or the pseudogene TRBV3-2) and TRBJ2-3, with D possibly TRBD2 on 6 matching bases. This CDR3 is built from 15 residues. The germline V gene encodes CDR1 LGHDT and CDR2 YNNKEL (reference sequence). V gave up 0 bases and J gave up 0 bases, with 7 bases separating them. The CDR3 nucleotides are TGTGCCAGCAGCCAAGAGGGAGGCAGCACAGATACGCAGTATTTT. Translated, it gives CASSQEGGSTDTQYF.

The V and J genes are TRBV11-1 and TRBJ1-1; the match to TRBD1 covers 9 bases. The CDR3 contains 14 residues. The ends lost 4 bases at V and 5 bases at J; junction bases unmatched: 5. Germline V gene lookup returns CDR1 SGHAT and CDR2 FQDESV (reference sequence). CDR3 residues: CASSSTGGWTEAFF. CDR3 DNA sequence: TGTGCCAGCAGCTCGACAGGGGGTTGGACTGAAGCTTTCTTT. The whole variable domain, remainder taken from reference TRBV11-1 and TRBJ1-1, is EAEVAQSPRYKITEKSQAVAFWCDPISGHATLYWYRQILGQGPELLVQFQDESVVDDSQLPKDRFSAERLKGVDSTLKIQPAELGDSAMYLCASSSTGGWTEAFFGQGTRLTVV.

This clone was picked up a small number of times. The chain joins TRBV3-1 (or the pseudogene TRBV3-2) to TRBJ2-7; a possible D gene is TRBD2 (5 bases). The CDR3 is 12 amino acids. V gave up 0 bases and J gave up 7 bases, with 7 bases separating them. Germline V gives CDR1 LGHDT, CDR2 YNNKEL (reference sequence). The CDR3 region is CASSQDRREQYF. In nucleotides, the CDR3 is TGTGCCAGCAGCCAAGATAGGAGGGAGCAGTACTTC.

V and J are TRBV19 and TRBJ1-5; D is possibly TRBD1 (6 bases). Germline assignment: CDR1 LNHDA and CDR2 SQIVND (reference sequence). The CDR3 loop spans 15 amino acids. With 5 bases removed from V and 2 bases from J, the gap between germline ends came to 13 bases. In nucleotides, the CDR3 is TGTGCCAGTAGTGGGGGCGGAGGCGGCAATCAGCCCCAGCATTTT. Translating gives CASSGGGGGNQPQHF. Together with reference TRBV19 and TRBJ1-5, the CDR3 gives the full variable domain: DGGITQSPKYLFRKEGQNVTLSCEQNLNHDAMYWYRQDPGQGLRLIYYSQIVNDFQKGDIAEGYSVSREKKESFPLTVTSAQKNPTAFYLCASSGGGGGNQPQHFGDGTRLSIL.

This chain links TRBV29-1 with TRBJ1-2, with TRBD1 as a possible D gene (6 bases). This CDR3 is 14 amino acids long. Germline assignment: CDR1 SQVTM and CDR2 ANQGSEA. V was pared by 0 bases and J by 4 bases, with 12 bases between. This CDR3 reads CSVEDAQGTYGYTF. As DNA, the CDR3 is TGCAGCGTTGAAGATGCCCAGGGGACCTATGGCTACACCTTC. The full variable domain, in which reference TRBV29-1 and TRBJ1-2 provide the parts outside the CDR3, is SAVISQKPSRDICQRGTSLTIQCQVDSQVTMMFWYRQQPGQSLTLIATANQGSEATYESGFVIDKFPISRPNLTFSTLTVSNMSPEDSSIYLCSVEDAQGTYGYTFGSGTRLTVV.

V gene TRBV10-3 combines with J gene TRBJ2-1; the D is unclear. The ends were cut back, 5 bases at V and 3 bases at J, with 5 bases in the middle. This CDR3 contains 12 residues. In germline, CDR1 is ENHRY, CDR2 SYGVKD. CDR3 residues: CAISPDYNEQFF. CDR3 bases: TGTGCCATCAGTCCAGACTACAATGAGCAGTTCTTC.

The V call is TRBV5-1, the J call TRBJ1-2; D is unresolved. The CDR3 is 12 residues long. Trimming left V 7 bases short and J 1 base short, with 8 bases between. The germline V gene has CDR1 SGHRS and CDR2 YFSETQ. The CDR3 DNA reads TGCGCCAGCTCAGAGGATAACTATGGCTACACCTTC. Translation gives CASSEDNYGYTF.

The rearrangement uses TRBV19 and TRBJ2-1; D is possibly TRBD1 (6 bases). Trimming removed 6 bases at V and 0 bases at J, with 12 bases between. This CDR3 contains 15 residues. Germline loops: CDR1 LNHDA, CDR2 SQIVND (reference sequence). The CDR3 nucleotides are TGTGCCAGTAGATTGGACAGATCCTCCTACAATGAGCAGTTCTTC. Translating gives CASRLDRSSYNEQFF.

The chain links TRBV7-9 to TRBJ2-2; D may be TRBD2 (5 bases). The germline V and J ends were trimmed by 3 bases and 0 bases, with 5 bases remaining between them. The CDR3 loop spans 14 amino acids. Per germline, CDR1 SEHNR and CDR2 FQNEAQ (reference sequence). CDR3 sequence reads: CASSFGTNTGELFF. The CDR3 DNA follows: TGTGCCAGCAGCTTCGGGACGAACACCGGGGAGCTGTTTTTT. Filled out from reference TRBV7-9 and TRBJ2-2, the complete variable domain reads DTGVSQNPRHKITKRGQNVTFRCDPISEHNRLYWYRQTLGQGPEFLTYFQNEAQLEKSRLLSDRFSAERPKGSFSTLEIQRTEQGDSAMYLCASSFGTNTGELFFGEGSRLTVL.